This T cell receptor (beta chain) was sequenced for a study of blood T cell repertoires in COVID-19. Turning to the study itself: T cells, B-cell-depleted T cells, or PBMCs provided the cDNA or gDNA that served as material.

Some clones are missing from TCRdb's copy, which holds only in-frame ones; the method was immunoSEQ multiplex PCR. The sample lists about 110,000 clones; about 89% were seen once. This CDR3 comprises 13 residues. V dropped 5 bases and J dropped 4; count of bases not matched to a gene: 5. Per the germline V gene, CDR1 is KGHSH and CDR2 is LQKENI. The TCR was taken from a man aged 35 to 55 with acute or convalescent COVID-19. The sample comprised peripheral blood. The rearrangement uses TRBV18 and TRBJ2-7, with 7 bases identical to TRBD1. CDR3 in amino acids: CASSSGQLYEQYF. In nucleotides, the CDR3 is TGTGCCAGCTCATCGGGACAGCTATACGAGCAGTACTTC.